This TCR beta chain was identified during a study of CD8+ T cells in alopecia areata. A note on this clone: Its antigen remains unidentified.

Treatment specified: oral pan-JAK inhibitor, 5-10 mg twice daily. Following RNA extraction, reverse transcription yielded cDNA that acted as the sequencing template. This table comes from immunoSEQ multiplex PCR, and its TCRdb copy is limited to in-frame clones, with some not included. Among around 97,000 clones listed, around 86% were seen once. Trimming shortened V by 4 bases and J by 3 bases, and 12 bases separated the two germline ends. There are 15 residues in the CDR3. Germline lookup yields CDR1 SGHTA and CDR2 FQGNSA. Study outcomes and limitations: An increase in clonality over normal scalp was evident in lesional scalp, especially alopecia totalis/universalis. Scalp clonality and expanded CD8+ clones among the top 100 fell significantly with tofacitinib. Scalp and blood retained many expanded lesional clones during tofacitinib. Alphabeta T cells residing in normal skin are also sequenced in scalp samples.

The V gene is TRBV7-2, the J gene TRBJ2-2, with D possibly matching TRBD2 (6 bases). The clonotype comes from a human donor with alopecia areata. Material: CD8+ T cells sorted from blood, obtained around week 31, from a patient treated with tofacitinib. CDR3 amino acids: CASSSGTYDTGELFF. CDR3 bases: TGTGCCAGCAGCTCCGGGACTTATGACACCGGGGAGCTGTTTTTT. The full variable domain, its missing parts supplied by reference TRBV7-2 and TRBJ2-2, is GAGVSQSPSNKVTEKGKDVELRCDPISGHTALYWYRQSLGQGLEFLIYFQGNSAPDKSGLPSDRFSAERTGGSVSTLTIQRTQQEDSAVYLCASSSGTYDTGELFFGEGSRLTVL.